These 2 T cell receptor beta chains were all obtained from the same sample, sequenced in a study of blood T cells in healthy people across ages. PCR was performed a second time for roughly 7 to 12 cycles using a sample-barcoded 5' primer and a J-beta primer mix. TCRdb re-derived calls from the 5' RACE reads in MiXCR, one entry per CDR3 protein. This sample has more than 650,000 distinct CDR3 sequences, with 20% to 25% found just once. Sequencing input: blood. All receptors derive from a man between 65 and 85 years old in good health.

V usage is TRBV5-1 and J usage is TRBJ2-3, with a weak D call TRBD1 (7 bases). Trimming took 1 base from V and 3 from J, leaving 21 bases between them. This CDR3 contains 18 residues. Per germline, CDR1 SGHRS and CDR2 YFSETQ. The CDR3 DNA follows: TGCGCCAGCAGCTTGATGAGCCGTGGAGGGGGCGGGACAGATACGCAGTATTTT. Its protein is CASSLMSRGGGGTDTQYF.

V usage is TRBV3-1 and J usage is TRBJ2-3, with D unresolved. V lost 1 base to trimming and J lost 3 bases, with 5 bases between them. This CDR3 is 13 amino acids long. Germline V gene data show CDR1 as LGHDT and CDR2 as YNNKEL (reference sequence). The CDR3 nucleotides read TGTGCCAGCAGCCAAGGGGCGACAGATACGCAGTATTTT. This codes for CASSQGATDTQYF.